The sequence of this TCR beta chain was determined in a study of blood T cell repertoires in COVID-19. V shed 0 bases and J shed 8 bases, with 5 bases lying between them. Germline V CDR1 and CDR2: KGHSH, LQKENI. This CDR3 region has 12 residues. This clone appeared a single time. Per the original methods: Quantification of nucleated cells was approximated via reference gene primer amplification. Produced via immunoSEQ multiplex PCR; TCRdb's table is partial and in-frame only. V and J calls and clone size are those listed in that table; D and trimming were worked out from the DNA. Of 150,000 or so clones listed, roughly 80% are singletons.

The chain has TRBV18 and TRBJ1-3; D unresolved. The specimen was PBMCs or T cells enriched from blood (not recorded which). The receptor comes from a woman aged 60-75 years who had recovered from COVID-19. The CDR3 nucleotides read TGTGCCAGCTCACCACCGGGAGACACCATATATTTT. It specifies CASSPPGDTIYF.